The TCR beta chain under discussion was sequenced for a study of a mutant IDH1 vaccine in newly diagnosed glioma. The ends were cut back, 4 bases at V and 2 bases at J, with 15 bases in the middle. In germline, CDR1 is MDHEN, CDR2 SYDVKM. This CDR3 region has 16 residues. Time point described: week 47, end of study. Mutant IDH1 20-mer peptide, at 300 ug, made up each vaccine dose, with topical imiquimod. In regard to this clone: Its matching antigen is unknown.

The repertoire was sequenced with immunoSEQ multiplex PCR; TCRdb's copy has only in-frame clones and lacks some. The table lists 60,000 to 65,000 clones, over 80% of them singletons. The TCR was taken from a man aged 25-45 years with glioma. The source material was PBMCs, sampled from a glioma patient whose treatment included an IDH1 peptide vaccine. The chain links TRBV28 to TRBJ1-5; a possible D gene is TRBD1 (5 bases). DNA of the CDR3: TGTGCCAGCAGTTCTTCCCCATGGGACGGCAATCAGCCCCAGCATTTT. Translation: CASSSSPWDGNQPQHF.